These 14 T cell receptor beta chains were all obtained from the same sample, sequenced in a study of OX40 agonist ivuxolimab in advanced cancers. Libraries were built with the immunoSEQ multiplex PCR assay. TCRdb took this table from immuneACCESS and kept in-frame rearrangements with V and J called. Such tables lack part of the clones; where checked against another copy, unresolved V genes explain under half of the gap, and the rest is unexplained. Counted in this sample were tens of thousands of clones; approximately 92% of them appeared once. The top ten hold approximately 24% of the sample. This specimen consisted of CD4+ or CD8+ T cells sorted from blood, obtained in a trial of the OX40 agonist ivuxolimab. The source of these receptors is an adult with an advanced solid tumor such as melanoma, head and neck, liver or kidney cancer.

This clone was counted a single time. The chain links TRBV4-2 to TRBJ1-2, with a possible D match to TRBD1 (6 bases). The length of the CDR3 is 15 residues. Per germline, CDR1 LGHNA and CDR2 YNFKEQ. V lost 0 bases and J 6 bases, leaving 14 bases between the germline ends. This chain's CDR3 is CASSQEVNRENGYTF. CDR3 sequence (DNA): TGTGCCAGCAGCCAAGAAGTGAACAGGGAAAATGGCTACACCTTC.

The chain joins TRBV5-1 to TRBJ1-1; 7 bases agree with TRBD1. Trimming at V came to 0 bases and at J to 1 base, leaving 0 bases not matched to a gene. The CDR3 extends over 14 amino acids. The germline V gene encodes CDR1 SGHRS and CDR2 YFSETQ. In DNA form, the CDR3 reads TGCGCCAGCAGCTTGGAGGGGGCGAACACTGAAGCTTTCTTT. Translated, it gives CASSLEGANTEAFF.

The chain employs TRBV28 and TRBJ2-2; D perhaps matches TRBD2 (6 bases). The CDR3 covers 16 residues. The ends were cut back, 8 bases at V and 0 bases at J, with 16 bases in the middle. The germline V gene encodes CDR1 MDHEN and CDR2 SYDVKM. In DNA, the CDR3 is TGTGCCAGCCTAGAGATCGGACTATCGAACACCGGGGAGCTGTTTTTT. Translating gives CASLEIGLSNTGELFF. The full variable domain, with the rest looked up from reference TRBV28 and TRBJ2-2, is DVKVTQSSRYLVKRTGEKVFLECVQDMDHENMFWYRQDPGLGLRLIYFSYDVKMKEKGDIPEGYSVSREKKERFSLILESASTNQTSMYLCASLEIGLSNTGELFFGEGSRLTVL.

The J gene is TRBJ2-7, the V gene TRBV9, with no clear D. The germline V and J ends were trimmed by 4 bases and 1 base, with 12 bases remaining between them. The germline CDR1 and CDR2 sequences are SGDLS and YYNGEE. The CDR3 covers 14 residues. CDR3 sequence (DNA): TGTGCCAGCAGCCCCCGGGTGGCATCCTACGAGCAGTACTTC. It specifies CASSPRVASYEQYF.

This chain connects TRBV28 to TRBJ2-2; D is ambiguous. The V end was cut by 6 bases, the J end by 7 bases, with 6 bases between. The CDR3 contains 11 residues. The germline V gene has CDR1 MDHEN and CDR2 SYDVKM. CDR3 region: CASRKIGELFF. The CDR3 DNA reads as TGTGCCAGCAGGAAGATCGGGGAGCTGTTTTTT.

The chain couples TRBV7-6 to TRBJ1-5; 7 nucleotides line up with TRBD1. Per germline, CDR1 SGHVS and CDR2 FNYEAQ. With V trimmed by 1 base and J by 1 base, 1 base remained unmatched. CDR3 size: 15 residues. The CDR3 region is CASSLGQGSNQPQHF. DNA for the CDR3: TGTGCCAGCAGCTTAGGACAGGGAAGCAATCAGCCCCAGCATTTT.

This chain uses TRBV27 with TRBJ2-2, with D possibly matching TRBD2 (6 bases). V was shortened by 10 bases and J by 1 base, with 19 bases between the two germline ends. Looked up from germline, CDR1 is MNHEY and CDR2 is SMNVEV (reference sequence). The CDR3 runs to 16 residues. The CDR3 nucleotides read TGTGCCACCAACTCGCGGGGATTGTTGAACACCGGGGAGCTGTTTTTT. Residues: CATNSRGLLNTGELFF.

CDR3 coding DNA: TGTGCCAGCAGTTTATTTAGATCGGGCGGCTACACCTTC. Encoded protein: CASSLFRSGGYTF. This chain joins TRBV28 and TRBJ1-2; D gene ambiguous. V was shortened by 1 base and J by 8 bases, with 11 bases between the two germline ends. CDR1 MDHEN and CDR2 SYDVKM come from the germline V gene. There are 13 residues in the CDR3.

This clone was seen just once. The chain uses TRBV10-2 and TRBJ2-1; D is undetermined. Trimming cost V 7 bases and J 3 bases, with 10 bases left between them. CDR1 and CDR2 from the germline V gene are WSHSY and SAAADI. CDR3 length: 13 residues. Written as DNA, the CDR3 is TGCGCCAGCAATCCCAAGATCTACAATGAGCAGTTCTTC. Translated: CASNPKIYNEQFF.

The DNA of the CDR3 is TGTGCCAGTAGTCCCCACAGGGGGACTAACTATGGCTACACCTTC. Amino acid sequence: CASSPHRGTNYGYTF. J is TRBJ1-2 and V is TRBV19; 8 bases align to TRBD1. Trimming removed 5 bases from V and 0 bases from J; junction bases left unmatched: 5. The CDR3 sequence is 15 residues long. Per the germline V gene, CDR1 is LNHDA and CDR2 is SQIVND (reference sequence). The full variable domain, with the rest looked up from reference TRBV19 and TRBJ1-2, is DGGITQSPKYLFRKEGQNVTLSCEQNLNHDAMYWYRQDPGQGLRLIYYSQIVNDFQKGDIAEGYSVSREKKESFPLTVTSAQKNPTAFYLCASSPHRGTNYGYTFGSGTRLTVV.

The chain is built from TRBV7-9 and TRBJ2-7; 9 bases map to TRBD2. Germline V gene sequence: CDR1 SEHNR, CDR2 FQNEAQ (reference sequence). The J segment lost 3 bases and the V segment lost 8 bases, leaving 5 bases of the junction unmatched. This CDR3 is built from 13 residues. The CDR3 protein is CASDSGGSYEQYF. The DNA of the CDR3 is TGTGCCAGCGACAGCGGGGGGAGCTACGAGCAGTACTTC. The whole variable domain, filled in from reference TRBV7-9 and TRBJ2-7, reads DTGVSQNPRHKITKRGQNVTFRCDPISEHNRLYWYRQTLGQGPEFLTYFQNEAQLEKSRLLSDRFSAERPKGSFSTLEIQRTEQGDSAMYLCASDSGGSYEQYFGPGTRLTVT.

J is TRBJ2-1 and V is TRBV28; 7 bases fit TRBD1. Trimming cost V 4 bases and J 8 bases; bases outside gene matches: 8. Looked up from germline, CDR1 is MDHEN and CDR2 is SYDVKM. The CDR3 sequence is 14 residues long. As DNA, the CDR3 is TGTGCCAGCAGTTGTTGCACAGGGGTCGATGAGCAGTTCTTC. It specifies CASSCCTGVDEQFF.

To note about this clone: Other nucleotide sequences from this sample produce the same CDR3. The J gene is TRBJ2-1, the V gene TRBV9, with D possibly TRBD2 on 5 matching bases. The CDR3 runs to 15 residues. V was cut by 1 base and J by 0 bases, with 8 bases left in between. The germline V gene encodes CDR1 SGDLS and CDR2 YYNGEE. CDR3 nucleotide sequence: TGTGCCAGCAGCGTATCGGGAAGCTCCTACAATGAGCAGTTCTTC. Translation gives CASSVSGSSYNEQFF.

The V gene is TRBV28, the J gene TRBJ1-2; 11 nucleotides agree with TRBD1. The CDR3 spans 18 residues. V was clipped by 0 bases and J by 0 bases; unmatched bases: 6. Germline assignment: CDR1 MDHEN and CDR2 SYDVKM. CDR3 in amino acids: CASSLWGQGVRANYGYTF. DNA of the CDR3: TGTGCCAGCAGTTTATGGGGACAGGGGGTGAGAGCTAACTATGGCTACACCTTC.